The following is a T cell receptor (beta chain) sequence with its context. Its cognate antigen is unknown. These data are taken from a study of T cell repertoires in cytomegalovirus infection. Study summary: CMV epitopes used comprised recently identified HLA-C-restricted ones and well-studied HLA-B-restricted ones. Signatures in public TCR beta sequences pointed to both CMV infection and matching HLA type. Study-level results: It was HLA-C-restricted CMV-specific TCR beta clonotypes that dominated the response ex vivo. Using cumulative public TCR beta family frequency, the authors identified those who carried CMV together with the relevant HLA.

The CDR3 has 16 amino acids. V lost 4 bases and J lost 5, with 20 bases in between. Germline lookup yields CDR1 ENHRY and CDR2 SYGVKD. TCRdb reprocessed the reads via MiXCR and lists one record per CDR3 protein. This sample yields under 300,000 distinct CDR3 sequences, of which 20% to 25% are seen a single time; about 21% belongs to the top ten. The chain is built from TRBV10-3 and TRBJ1-1; a possible D gene is TRBD1 (5 bases). Specimen: cultured PBMCs, collected from culture after CMV antigen stimulation. The sequence came from a human donor in good health (CMV status not recorded). Some clones in this sample may be carry-over from other donors' samples. The chain's CDR3 is CAISAPTTGTSTEAFF. CDR3 coding DNA: TGTGCCATCAGTGCACCTACGACCGGGACGAGTACTGAAGCTTTCTTT.